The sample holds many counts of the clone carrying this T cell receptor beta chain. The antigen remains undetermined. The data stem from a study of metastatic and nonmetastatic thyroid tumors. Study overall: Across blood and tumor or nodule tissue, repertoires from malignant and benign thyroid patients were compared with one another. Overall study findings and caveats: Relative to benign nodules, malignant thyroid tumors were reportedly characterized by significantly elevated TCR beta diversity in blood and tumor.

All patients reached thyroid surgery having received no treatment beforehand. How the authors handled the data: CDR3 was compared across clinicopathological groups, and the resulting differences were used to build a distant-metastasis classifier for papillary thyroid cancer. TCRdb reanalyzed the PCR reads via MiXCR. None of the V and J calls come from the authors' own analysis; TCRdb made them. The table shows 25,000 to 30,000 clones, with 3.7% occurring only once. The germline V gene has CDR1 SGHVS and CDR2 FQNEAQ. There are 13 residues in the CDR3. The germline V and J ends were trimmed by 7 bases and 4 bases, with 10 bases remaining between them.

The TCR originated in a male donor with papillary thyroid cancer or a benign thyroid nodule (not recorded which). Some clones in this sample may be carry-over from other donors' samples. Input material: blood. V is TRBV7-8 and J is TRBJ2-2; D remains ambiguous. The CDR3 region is CASKGSVTGELFF. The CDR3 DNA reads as TGTGCCAGCAAAGGGTCAGTCACCGGGGAGCTGTTTTTT.